This is a list of T cell receptor beta chains from one sample in a study of CD8 T cells in Susac syndrome. TCRdb called the immunoSEQ multiplex PCR reads again in MiXCR, with one record for every CDR3 protein. Of a few hundred thousand distinct CDR3 sequences listed, roughly 85% are singletons. The material sequenced was CD8+ T cells from PBMCs. The receptors stem from a human donor with multiple sclerosis. The CDR3 runs from the conserved cysteine through the conserved F or W. The D gene is left open where the match is weak. Clone size is shown for a subset of rows, as once, few, many or a class of expanded clone.

v_gene: TRBV29-1; j_gene: TRBJ1-2; d_gene: NA; abundance: NA; CDR3nt: TGCAGCGTTGAAGGGGGGACCATCTATGGCTACACCTTC; CDR3aa: CSVEGGTIYGYTF
v_gene: TRBV13; j_gene: TRBJ1-3; d_gene: TRBD1; abundance: few; CDR3nt: TGTGCCAGCAGCGGCCTGACAGGGGGATCATCTGGAAACACCATATATTTT; CDR3aa: CASSGLTGGSSGNTIYF
v_gene: TRBV28; j_gene: TRBJ2-2; d_gene: NA; abundance: NA; CDR3nt: TGTGCCAGCAGTTTATTGGTGGGCGCCGGGACCGGGGAGCTGTTTTTT; CDR3aa: CASSLLVGAGTGELFF
v_gene: TRBV13; j_gene: TRBJ2-1; d_gene: TRBD2; abundance: NA; CDR3nt: TGTGCCAGCAGCCTCCCGGGAGGCGTTGAGCAGTTCTTC; CDR3aa: CASSLPGGVEQFF
v_gene: TRBV14; j_gene: TRBJ1-1; d_gene: NA; abundance: NA; CDR3nt: TGTGCCAGCAGCCAAGTTTGGGGTGTCACTGAAGCTTTCTTT; CDR3aa: CASSQVWGVTEAFF
v_gene: TRBV4-3; j_gene: TRBJ2-2; d_gene: NA; abundance: few; CDR3nt: TGCGCCAGCAGCCAAAATCAGGGGAACACCGGGGAGCTGTTTTTT; CDR3aa: CASSQNQGNTGELFF
v_gene: TRBV9; j_gene: TRBJ1-1; d_gene: TRBD1; abundance: NA; CDR3nt: TGTGCCAGCAGCGTGGGGACAGTGAGCACTGAAGCTTTCTTT; CDR3aa: CASSVGTVSTEAFF
v_gene: TRBV5-4; j_gene: TRBJ2-1; d_gene: NA; abundance: NA; CDR3nt: TGTGCCAGCAGCTTGGCAGGAGACCCTAAGGTCTTCTACAATGAGCAGTTCTTC; CDR3aa: CASSLAGDPKVFYNEQFF
v_gene: TRBV11-2; j_gene: TRBJ2-7; d_gene: NA; abundance: few; CDR3nt: TGTGCCAGCAGCTTAGAGTCCGATCGCCTCTACGAGCAGTACTTC; CDR3aa: CASSLESDRLYEQYF
v_gene: TRBV2; j_gene: TRBJ2-1; d_gene: TRBD2; abundance: once; CDR3nt: TGTGCCAGCAGTGAAGTGGTAGCGGGAGGGGGTAATGAGCAGTTCTTC; CDR3aa: CASSEVVAGGGNEQFF
v_gene: TRBV9; j_gene: TRBJ2-1; d_gene: NA; abundance: NA; CDR3nt: TGTGCCAGCAGCGCATACCGGAGCTCCTACAATGAGCAGTTCTTC; CDR3aa: CASSAYRSSYNEQFF
v_gene: TRBV6-1; j_gene: TRBJ1-1; d_gene: TRBD1; abundance: NA; CDR3nt: TGTGCCAGCAGTGCCGGACAGGGCAACACTGAAGCTTTCTTT; CDR3aa: CASSAGQGNTEAFF
v_gene: TRBV18; j_gene: TRBJ2-1; d_gene: TRBD2; abundance: NA; CDR3nt: TGTGCCAGCTCACAGCGGGAGGGCCATCGTTATTACAATGAGCAGTTCTTC; CDR3aa: CASSQREGHRYYNEQFF
v_gene: TRBV19; j_gene: TRBJ1-2; d_gene: TRBD1; abundance: NA; CDR3nt: TGTGCCGGCCGACAGGGGTCCTATGGCTACACCTTC; CDR3aa: CAGRQGSYGYTF
v_gene: TRBV3-1; j_gene: TRBJ1-1; d_gene: NA; abundance: NA; CDR3nt: TGTGCCAGCAGCCAAGAACTGGTGGGTTGGGGAACTGAAGCTTTCTTT; CDR3aa: CASSQELVGWGTEAFF
v_gene: TRBV12-3/TRBV12-4; j_gene: TRBJ2-1; d_gene: NA; abundance: NA; CDR3nt: TGTGCCAGCAGTTTAGCCGGGACAGAGCAGTTCTTC; CDR3aa: CASSLAGTEQFF
v_gene: TRBV9; j_gene: TRBJ2-3; d_gene: TRBD2; abundance: once; CDR3nt: TGTGCCAGCAGCCCGAGCGGGAGAAATACGCAGTATTTT; CDR3aa: CASSPSGRNTQYF
v_gene: TRBV15; j_gene: TRBJ2-3; d_gene: NA; abundance: NA; CDR3nt: TGTGCCACCAGAGGCCGTTTTGAAGATACGCAGTATTTT; CDR3aa: CATRGRFEDTQYF
v_gene: TRBV7-2; j_gene: TRBJ2-1; d_gene: TRBD2; abundance: NA; CDR3nt: TGTGCCAGCAGCGACCCTGCGGGAGAGAATGAGCAGTTCTTC; CDR3aa: CASSDPAGENEQFF
v_gene: TRBV28; j_gene: TRBJ2-7; d_gene: NA; abundance: once; CDR3nt: TGTGCCAGCAGTCAGCGAGGGCGATTCCACGAGCAGTACTTC; CDR3aa: CASSQRGRFHEQYF
v_gene: TRBV19; j_gene: TRBJ1-1; d_gene: NA; abundance: NA; CDR3nt: TGTGCCAGTAGTATAGTAGCGAACGGGAACACTGAAGCTTTCTTT; CDR3aa: CASSIVANGNTEAFF
v_gene: TRBV2; j_gene: TRBJ1-1; d_gene: NA; abundance: NA; CDR3nt: TGTGCCAGCAGTGAAGCCACGGACATAATGAACACTGAAGCTTTCTTT; CDR3aa: CASSEATDIMNTEAFF
v_gene: TRBV4-3; j_gene: TRBJ1-3; d_gene: NA; abundance: NA; CDR3nt: TGCGCCAGCAGCCACGGGCAGGCCGGAAACACCATATATTTT; CDR3aa: CASSHGQAGNTIYF
v_gene: TRBV6-1; j_gene: TRBJ2-1; d_gene: TRBD2; abundance: few; CDR3nt: TGTGCCAGCAGTGGGAGCGGGAGCTACAATGAGCAGTTCTTC; CDR3aa: CASSGSGSYNEQFF
v_gene: TRBV12-3/TRBV12-4; j_gene: TRBJ2-1; d_gene: NA; abundance: NA; CDR3nt: TGTGCCACCCTAGAGCAGGCCAGCTCCTACAATGAGCAGTTCTTC; CDR3aa: CATLEQASSYNEQFF
v_gene: TRBV7-9; j_gene: TRBJ2-1; d_gene: TRBD2; abundance: NA; CDR3nt: TGTGCCAGCAGCCCACGGACTAGCGGGAAATACAATGAGCAGTTCTTC; CDR3aa: CASSPRTSGKYNEQFF
v_gene: TRBV7-9; j_gene: TRBJ1-4; d_gene: NA; abundance: NA; CDR3nt: TGTGCCAGCATAAGGGTGGAGGATGAAAAACTGTTTTTT; CDR3aa: CASIRVEDEKLFF
v_gene: TRBV7-9; j_gene: TRBJ2-5; d_gene: NA; abundance: NA; CDR3nt: TGTGCCAGCAGCTTGGGGCTAGCAAGACAAGAGACCCAGTACTTC; CDR3aa: CASSLGLARQETQYF
v_gene: TRBV28; j_gene: TRBJ2-7; d_gene: NA; abundance: NA; CDR3nt: TGTGCCAGCAGTCTTCCCCTTGACACCCCCGGCAACGAGCAGTACTTC; CDR3aa: CASSLPLDTPGNEQYF
v_gene: TRBV27; j_gene: TRBJ2-3; d_gene: NA; abundance: NA; CDR3nt: TGTGCCAGCAGGACCATCGGGGTATGGGATACGCAGTATTTT; CDR3aa: CASRTIGVWDTQYF
v_gene: TRBV4-3; j_gene: TRBJ1-2; d_gene: NA; abundance: NA; CDR3nt: TGCGCCAGCAGCCAAGACGGAACAGGTGCTCGTGACTACACCTTC; CDR3aa: CASSQDGTGARDYTF
v_gene: TRBV11-2; j_gene: TRBJ2-7; d_gene: TRBD2; abundance: NA; CDR3nt: TGTGCCAGCAGCTTAGCACCCGGGAGGCCCTCCTACGAGCAGTACTTC; CDR3aa: CASSLAPGRPSYEQYF
v_gene: TRBV7-2; j_gene: TRBJ2-1; d_gene: NA; abundance: once; CDR3nt: TGTGCCAGCAGCTTAGTCGGGCGGGATGGGTACAATGAGCAGTTCTTC; CDR3aa: CASSLVGRDGYNEQFF
v_gene: TRBV15; j_gene: TRBJ2-3; d_gene: NA; abundance: once; CDR3nt: TGTGCCACCAGCAGGGGTGGGTTCACAGATACGCAGTATTTT; CDR3aa: CATSRGGFTDTQYF
v_gene: TRBV9; j_gene: TRBJ1-3; d_gene: TRBD1; abundance: NA; CDR3nt: TGTGCCAGCAGCGTAGACAGGGGAACCTCTGGAAACACCATATATTTT; CDR3aa: CASSVDRGTSGNTIYF